Shown below are 26 T cell receptor beta chains from a single sample sequenced in a study of blood T cell repertoires in COVID-19. The method was immunoSEQ multiplex PCR; TCRdb's version includes in-frame clones alone and lacks a portion of them. The sample yields under 85,000 clones, 90% seen once. The specimen was peripheral blood. All receptors come from a man aged 45-65 years with acute or convalescent COVID-19.

The CDR3 is CASSFLSGTSGSYEQYF. The CDR3 DNA sequence: TGTGCCAGCAGCTTCCTTTCCGGGACTAGCGGGAGTTACGAGCAGTACTTC. The rearrangement joins TRBV11-2 to TRBJ2-7, with TRBD2 identical over 14 bases. From germline, CDR1 is SGHAT and CDR2 FQNNGV. CDR3 length equals 17 residues. The V and J ends lost 3 bases and 4 bases, in that order; junction bases with no gene match: 8.

CDR3 sequence (DNA): TGTGCCAGCAGTTACTCGACGGGCAGGGGGGGCTACACCTTC. Translation gives CASSYSTGRGGYTF. This chain joins TRBV6-5 and TRBJ1-2; TRBD1 aligns across 7 bases. The CDR3 totals 14 residues. Germline CDR1 MNHEY, CDR2 SVGAGI. V gave up 0 bases and J gave up 8 bases; unmatched junction bases: 6.

V is TRBV18 and J is TRBJ1-2; TRBD1 agrees at 7 bases. The CDR3 loop spans 15 amino acids. The V and J ends lost 3 bases and 5 bases, in that order; junction bases with no gene match: 9. Germline V gives CDR1 KGHSH, CDR2 LQKENI. This CDR3 is CASSPTPTGEYGYTF. The DNA of the CDR3 is TGTGCCAGCTCACCGACCCCAACAGGGGAGTATGGCTACACCTTC.

CDR3 loop: CASSVGRQTNSPLHF. The CDR3 nucleotides read TGTGCCAGCAGCGTAGGACGGCAGACAAATTCACCCCTCCACTTT. The V and J genes are TRBV9 and TRBJ1-6; D unresolved. The CDR3 is 15 amino acids. Per germline, CDR1 SGDLS and CDR2 YYNGEE. V was trimmed by 0 bases and J by 7 bases, leaving 11 bases between them.

CDR3 loop: CASSQLAGMRTDTQYF. CDR3 coding DNA: TGTGCCAGCAGCCAACTAGCGGGAATGAGGACAGATACGCAGTATTTT. The chain is built from TRBV14 and TRBJ2-3; 9 bases are a match to TRBD2. CDR1 is SGHDN, CDR2 FVKESK, per germline. With 2 bases clipped from V and 3 bases from J, the junction kept 6 bases outside the gene matches. The CDR3 has 16 residues.

The J gene is TRBJ2-3, the V gene TRBV15; weak D call: TRBD2 (5 bases). This CDR3 region has 14 residues. V was cut by 6 bases and J by 2 bases, with 12 bases left in between. CDR1 LNHNV and CDR2 YYDKDF come from the germline V gene (reference sequence). CDR3 sequence (DNA): TGTGCCACCAGGAGGGCGGGTCCCACAGATACGCAGTATTTT. Its translation: CATRRAGPTDTQYF.

The chain uses TRBV7-2 and TRBJ1-5, with D hard to call. Germline-derived CDR1 and CDR2 are SGHTA and FQGNSA. The CDR3 consists of 13 residues. Trimming shortened V by 0 bases and J by 7 bases, and 7 bases separated the two germline ends. The CDR3 nucleotides are TGTGCCAGCAGCTTAGCAGAGGGCCAGCCCCAGCATTTT. Translation: CASSLAEGQPQHF.

This chain links TRBV12-5 with TRBJ2-1; 9 positions agree with TRBD2. CDR1 is LGHNT, CDR2 FRNRAP, per germline. This CDR3 contains 19 residues. Trimming removed 0 bases from V and 7 bases from J; junction bases left unmatched: 16. CDR3 DNA sequence: TGTGCTAGTGGTTTGGTAAAATTGGCGGGGCTAGCGGGACCAAATGAGCAGTTCTTC. It encodes CASGLVKLAGLAGPNEQFF.

V and J are TRBV29-1 and TRBJ1-1; 8 bases match TRBD1. J was trimmed by 4 bases and V by 6 bases; bases with no gene match: 7. CDR3 length: 13 residues. Germline values: CDR1 SQVTM, CDR2 ANQGSEA. The CDR3 DNA follows: TGCAGCGTGAAGACAGGGGTGGTCACTGAAGCTTTCTTT. This encodes CSVKTGVVTEAFF. The full variable domain, in which reference TRBV29-1 and TRBJ1-1 provide the parts outside the CDR3, is SAVISQKPSRDICQRGTSLTIQCQVDSQVTMMFWYRQQPGQSLTLIATANQGSEATYESGFVIDKFPISRPNLTFSTLTVSNMSPEDSSIYLCSVKTGVVTEAFFGQGTRLTVV.

This clone was recorded once. The chain links TRBV27 to TRBJ1-5; D perhaps matches TRBD1 (6 bases). The V end lost 0 bases, the J end lost 3 bases, and 12 bases lay between the germline ends. This CDR3 has 16 residues. In germline, CDR1 is MNHEY, CDR2 SMNVEV (reference sequence). The CDR3 is CASSLSYRAFNQPQHF. CDR3 nucleotides: TGTGCCAGCAGTTTATCGTACAGGGCGTTCAATCAGCCCCAGCATTTT.

This chain connects TRBV12-3 or TRBV12-4 to TRBJ1-1; D is ambiguous. This CDR3 region has 12 residues. V gave up 8 bases and J gave up 1 base, with 8 bases separating them. Here the CDR3 reads CASGSGNTEAFF. Written as DNA, the CDR3 is TGTGCCAGCGGTTCGGGGAACACTGAAGCTTTCTTT.

V and J are TRBV7-8 and TRBJ2-7, with 8 bases identical to TRBD2. The CDR3 loop spans 15 amino acids. Germline V lookup: CDR1 SGHVS, CDR2 FQNEAQ. V was clipped by 7 bases and J by 1 base; unmatched bases: 9. The CDR3 region is CASTRMGLGSYEQYF. The CDR3 DNA follows: TGTGCCAGCACAAGAATGGGACTAGGATCCTACGAGCAGTACTTC.

The chain employs TRBV12-3 or TRBV12-4 and TRBJ2-1; 8 positions agree with TRBD2. The CDR3 has 12 residues. The V segment lost 5 bases and the J segment 10 bases; nucleotides outside the gene matches: 4. The CDR3 protein is CASSPAGVEQFF. The CDR3 nucleotides are TGTGCCAGCAGTCCAGCGGGAGTGGAGCAGTTCTTC.

In regard to this clone: Other DNA variants within this sample encode the same CDR3. This chain connects TRBV6-5 to TRBJ1-4; 11 nucleotides align to TRBD1. The germline gives CDR1 MNHEY, CDR2 SVGAGI. V was pared by 0 bases and J by 7 bases, with 1 base of the junction left unmatched. The CDR3 extends over 15 amino acids. The CDR3: CASSYSGTGGEKLFF. CDR3 bases: TGTGCCAGCAGTTACTCCGGGACAGGGGGTGAAAAACTGTTTTTT.

The J gene is TRBJ2-4, the V gene TRBV27; D might be TRBD1 (6 bases). Germline values: CDR1 MNHEY, CDR2 SMNVEV (reference sequence). V lost 4 bases, J lost 2 bases, and 15 bases lay in between. The CDR3 covers 16 residues. This chain's CDR3 is CASSSGQLRTKNIQYF. As DNA, the CDR3 is TGTGCCAGCAGTTCCGGACAGCTTCGAACCAAAAACATTCAGTACTTC.

The V gene is TRBV11-3, the J gene TRBJ2-5; D not certain. Trimming took 4 bases from V and 0 from J, leaving 9 bases between them. Germline V CDR1 and CDR2: SGHNT, YENEEA. The CDR3 length is 14 residues. CDR3 residues: CASSYEAYQETQYF. DNA of the CDR3: TGTGCCAGCAGCTATGAGGCGTACCAAGAGACCCAGTACTTC.

For the CDR3, the DNA is TGTGCCAGCTCACCGGAGGGTGGCAAAAACATTCAGTACTTC. It specifies CASSPEGGKNIQYF. The chain uses TRBV18 and TRBJ2-4; a weak D match, TRBD2 (6 bases). This CDR3 has 14 amino acids. Germline CDR1 KGHSH, CDR2 LQKENI. The V end lost 3 bases, the J end lost 3 bases, and 9 bases lay between the germline ends.

The genes are TRBV30 and TRBJ2-1, with a weak D call TRBD2 (6 bases). Germline V gene lookup returns CDR1 GTSNPN and CDR2 SVGIG (reference sequence). CDR3 size: 13 residues. V was shortened by 0 bases and J by 6 bases, with 9 bases between the two germline ends. The DNA for the CDR3 is TGTGCCTGGAGTGTCCACGGGGGCAATGAGCAGTTCTTC. Its protein is CAWSVHGGNEQFF.

The genes are TRBV5-1 and TRBJ2-1; a possible D gene is TRBD2 (5 bases). The germline V gene encodes CDR1 SGHRS and CDR2 YFSETQ. Trimming removed 8 bases from V and 7 bases from J, with 16 bases in between. The CDR3 length is 13 residues. The CDR3 DNA sequence: TGCGCCAGTAGAGCGGCGCCCCAAAATGAGCAGTTCTTC. Translated: CASRAAPQNEQFF. The variable domain in full, with the rest retrieved from reference TRBV5-1 and TRBJ2-1, is KAGVTQTPRYLIKTRGQQVTLSCSPISGHRSVSWYQQTPGQGLQFLFEYFSETQRNKGNFPGRFSGRQFSNSRSEMNVSTLELGDSALYLCASRAAPQNEQFFGPGTRLTVL.

The chain employs TRBV6-5 and TRBJ1-3; TRBD1 might be the D (5 bases). CDR1 is MNHEY and CDR2 is SVGAGI in the germline V gene. CDR3 length equals 14 residues. V shed 3 bases and J shed 4 bases, with 10 bases lying between them. The CDR3 DNA reads TGTGCCAGCAGTTATGGGGGACTCGGAAACACCATATATTTT. It is translated as CASSYGGLGNTIYF.

The rearrangement joins TRBV15 to TRBJ2-2, with D tentatively TRBD2 (7 bases). Germline loops: CDR1 LNHNV, CDR2 YYDKDF (reference sequence). The germline V and J ends were trimmed by 5 bases and 0 bases, with 10 bases remaining between them. This CDR3 is built from 15 residues. CDR3 nucleotides: TGTGCCACCAGCGGGGGGGGCCCGAACACCGGGGAGCTGTTTTTT. The encoded protein is CATSGGGPNTGELFF.

The CDR3: CAWSLTSGRSGGELFF. As DNA, the CDR3 is TGTGCCTGGAGTCTGACTAGCGGGAGGTCCGGCGGGGAGCTGTTTTTT. The chain is built from TRBV30 and TRBJ2-2; 13 bases line up with TRBD2. V shed 2 bases, J shed 7 bases, and the junction held 7 bases outside the gene matches. The CDR3 extends over 16 amino acids. Germline V gene sequence: CDR1 GTSNPN, CDR2 SVGIG (reference sequence).

The chain carries TRBV19 and TRBJ2-5; 9 positions match TRBD1. Germline CDR1 is LNHDA and CDR2 is SQIVND (reference sequence). The CDR3 sequence is 15 residues long. Trimming removed 3 bases from V and 8 bases from J; junction bases left unmatched: 10. CDR3 bases: TGTGCCAGTAGTATGGTAGGGACAGGGTGGTTAACCCAGTACTTC. Encoded protein: CASSMVGTGWLTQYF. Drawing the rest from reference TRBV19 and TRBJ2-5, the complete variable domain is DGGITQSPKYLFRKEGQNVTLSCEQNLNHDAMYWYRQDPGQGLRLIYYSQIVNDFQKGDIAEGYSVSREKKESFPLTVTSAQKNPTAFYLCASSMVGTGWLTQYFGPGTRLLVL.

This chain links TRBV7-9 with TRBJ1-3; TRBD1 agrees at 10 bases. Germline lookup yields CDR1 SEHNR and CDR2 FQNEAQ (reference sequence). V lost 5 bases, J lost 2 bases, and 12 bases stayed unmatched. The CDR3 has 18 amino acids. CDR3 residues: CASSLTSPGQGAGNTIYF. In DNA form, the CDR3 reads TGTGCCAGCAGCCTTACCTCTCCCGGACAGGGGGCTGGAAACACCATATATTTT.

This sequence joins TRBV7-6 and TRBJ1-1; D gene ambiguous. Germline values: CDR1 SGHVS, CDR2 FNYEAQ. The CDR3 sequence is 14 residues long. Trimming left V 2 bases short and J 6 bases short, with 13 bases between. The CDR3 DNA reads TGTGCCAGCAGCTTAAATCACGGGAATGCTGAAGCTTTCTTT. Its translation: CASSLNHGNAEAFF.

J is TRBJ1-1 and V is TRBV3-1 (or the pseudogene TRBV3-2), with D unresolved. Trimming took 1 base from V and 11 from J, leaving 17 bases between them. The CDR3 has 14 amino acids. Germline V gene sequence: CDR1 LGHDT, CDR2 YNNKEL (reference sequence). CDR3 nucleotide sequence: TGTGCCAGCAGCCAAGGGTGGCTAACAGATCTGGCTTTCTTT. Its translation is CASSQGWLTDLAFF.